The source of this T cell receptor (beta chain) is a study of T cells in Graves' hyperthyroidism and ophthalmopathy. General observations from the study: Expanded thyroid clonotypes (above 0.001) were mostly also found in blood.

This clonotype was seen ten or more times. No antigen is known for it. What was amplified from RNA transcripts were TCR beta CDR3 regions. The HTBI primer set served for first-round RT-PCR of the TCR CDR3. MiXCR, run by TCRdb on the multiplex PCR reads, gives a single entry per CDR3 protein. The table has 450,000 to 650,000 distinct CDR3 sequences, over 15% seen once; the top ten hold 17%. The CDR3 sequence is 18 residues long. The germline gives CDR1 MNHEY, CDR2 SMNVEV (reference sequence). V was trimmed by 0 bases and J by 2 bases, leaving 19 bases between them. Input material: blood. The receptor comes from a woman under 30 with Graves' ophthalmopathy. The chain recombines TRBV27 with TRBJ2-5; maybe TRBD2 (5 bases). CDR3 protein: CASSLSSSGVGYQETQYF. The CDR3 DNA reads TGTGCCAGCAGTTTATCATCCTCCGGGGTGGGATATCAAGAGACCCAGTACTTC.